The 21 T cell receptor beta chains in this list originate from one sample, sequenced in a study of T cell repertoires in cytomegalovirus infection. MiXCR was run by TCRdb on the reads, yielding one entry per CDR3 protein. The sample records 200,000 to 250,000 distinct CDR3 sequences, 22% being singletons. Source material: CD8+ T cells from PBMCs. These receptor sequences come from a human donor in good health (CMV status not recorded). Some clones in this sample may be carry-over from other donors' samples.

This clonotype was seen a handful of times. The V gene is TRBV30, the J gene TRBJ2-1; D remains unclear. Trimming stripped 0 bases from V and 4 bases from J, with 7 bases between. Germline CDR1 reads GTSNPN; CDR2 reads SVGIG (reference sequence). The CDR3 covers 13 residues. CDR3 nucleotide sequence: TGTGCCTGGAGTGTACTGGGGTACAATGAGCAGTTCTTC. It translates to CAWSVLGYNEQFF.

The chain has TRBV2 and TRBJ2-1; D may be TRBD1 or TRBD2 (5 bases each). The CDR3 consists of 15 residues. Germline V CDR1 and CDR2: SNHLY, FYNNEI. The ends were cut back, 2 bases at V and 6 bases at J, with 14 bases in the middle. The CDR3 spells CASSESWDLANEQFF. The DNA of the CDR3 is TGTGCCAGCAGTGAAAGTTGGGACCTTGCCAATGAGCAGTTCTTC.

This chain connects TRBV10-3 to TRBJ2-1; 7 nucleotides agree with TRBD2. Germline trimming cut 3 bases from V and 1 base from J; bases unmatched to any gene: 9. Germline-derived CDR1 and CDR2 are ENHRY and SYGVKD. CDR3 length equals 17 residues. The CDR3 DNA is TGTGCCATCAGTGATCAAAGTACGGGGGGATCCTACAATGAGCAGTTCTTC. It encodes CAISDQSTGGSYNEQFF.

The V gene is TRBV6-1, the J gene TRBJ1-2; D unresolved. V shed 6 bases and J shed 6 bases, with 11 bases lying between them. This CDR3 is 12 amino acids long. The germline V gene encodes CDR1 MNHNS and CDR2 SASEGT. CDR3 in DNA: TGTGCCAGCAGCCACTTGGCGGATGGCTACACCTTC. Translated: CASSHLADGYTF.

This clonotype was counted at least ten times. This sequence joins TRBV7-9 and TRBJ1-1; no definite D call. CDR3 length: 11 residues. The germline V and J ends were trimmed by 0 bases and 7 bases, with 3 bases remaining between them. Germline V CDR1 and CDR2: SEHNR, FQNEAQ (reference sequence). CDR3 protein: CASSLAGEAFF. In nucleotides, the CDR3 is TGTGCCAGCAGCTTAGCTGGTGAAGCTTTCTTT.

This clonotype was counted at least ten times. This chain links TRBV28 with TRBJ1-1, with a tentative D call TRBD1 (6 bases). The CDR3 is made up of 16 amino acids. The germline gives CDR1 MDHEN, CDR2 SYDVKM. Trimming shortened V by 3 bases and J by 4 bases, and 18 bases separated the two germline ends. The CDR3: CASSLEGEESGTEAFF. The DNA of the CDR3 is TGTGCCAGCAGTTTGGAGGGGGAAGAGTCGGGCACTGAAGCTTTCTTT.

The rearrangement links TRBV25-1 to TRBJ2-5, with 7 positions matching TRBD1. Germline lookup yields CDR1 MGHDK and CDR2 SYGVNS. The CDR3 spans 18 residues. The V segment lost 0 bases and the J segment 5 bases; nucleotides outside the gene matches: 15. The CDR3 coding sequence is TGTGCCAGCAGTGAATATCGGGTGTGGGAAGGGGGCGGTGAGACCCAGTACTTC. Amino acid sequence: CASSEYRVWEGGGETQYF.

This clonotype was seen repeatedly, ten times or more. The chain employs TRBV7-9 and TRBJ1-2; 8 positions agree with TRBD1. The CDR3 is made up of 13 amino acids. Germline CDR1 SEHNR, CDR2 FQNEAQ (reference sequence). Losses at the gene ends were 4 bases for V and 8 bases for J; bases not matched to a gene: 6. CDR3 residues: CASSSDRGDGYTF. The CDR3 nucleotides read TGTGCCAGCAGCTCCGACAGGGGTGACGGCTACACCTTC.

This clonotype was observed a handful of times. CDR3 nucleotide sequence: TGTGCCAGCACCGGGGAGGGGAGATATAATGGCTACACCTTC. It codes for CASTGEGRYNGYTF. The rearrangement links TRBV25-1 to TRBJ1-2; TRBD1 is a possible D gene (5 bases). Germline assignment: CDR1 MGHDK and CDR2 SYGVNS. V was cut by 7 bases and J by 6 bases, with 18 bases left in between. This CDR3 is built from 14 residues.

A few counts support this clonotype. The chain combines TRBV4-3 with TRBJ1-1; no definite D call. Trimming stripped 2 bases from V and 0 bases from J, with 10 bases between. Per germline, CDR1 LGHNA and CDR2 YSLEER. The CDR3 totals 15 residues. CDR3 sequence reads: CASSQTPPLNTEAFF. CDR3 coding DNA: TGCGCCAGCAGCCAAACCCCTCCACTGAACACTGAAGCTTTCTTT.

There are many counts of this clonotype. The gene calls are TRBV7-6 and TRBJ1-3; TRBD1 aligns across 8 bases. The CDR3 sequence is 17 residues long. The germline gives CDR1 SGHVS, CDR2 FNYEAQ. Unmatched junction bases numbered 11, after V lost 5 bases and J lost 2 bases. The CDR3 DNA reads TGTGCCAGCAGCACGGACAGGGCATACAACGCTGGAAACACCATATATTTT. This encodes CASSTDRAYNAGNTIYF. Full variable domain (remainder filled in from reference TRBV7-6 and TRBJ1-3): GAGVSQSPRYKVTKRGQDVALRCDPISGHVSLYWYRQALGQGPEFLTYFNYEAQQDKSGLPNDRFSAERPEGSISTLTIQRTEQRDSAMYRCASSTDRAYNAGNTIYFGEGSWLTVV.

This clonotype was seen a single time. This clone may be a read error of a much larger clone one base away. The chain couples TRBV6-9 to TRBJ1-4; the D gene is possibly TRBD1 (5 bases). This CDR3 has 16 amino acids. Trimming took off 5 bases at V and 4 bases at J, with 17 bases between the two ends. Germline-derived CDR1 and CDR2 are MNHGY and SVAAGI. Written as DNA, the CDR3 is TGTGCCAGCAGTAACCCCCAGGGTCGGAGTAATGAAAAACTGTTTTTT. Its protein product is CASSNPQGRSNEKLFF.

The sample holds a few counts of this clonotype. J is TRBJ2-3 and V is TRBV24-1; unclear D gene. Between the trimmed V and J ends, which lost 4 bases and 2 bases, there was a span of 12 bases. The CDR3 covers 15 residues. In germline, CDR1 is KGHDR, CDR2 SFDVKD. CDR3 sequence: CATSEGRRDTDTQYF. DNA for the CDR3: TGTGCCACCAGTGAAGGACGGAGAGACACAGATACGCAGTATTTT.

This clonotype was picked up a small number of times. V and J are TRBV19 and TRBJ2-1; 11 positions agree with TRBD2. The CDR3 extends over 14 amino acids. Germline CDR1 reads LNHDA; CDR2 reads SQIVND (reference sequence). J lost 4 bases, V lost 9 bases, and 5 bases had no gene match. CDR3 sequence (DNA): TGTGCCAGCCAACTAGCGGGGGATTACAATGAGCAGTTCTTC. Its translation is CASQLAGDYNEQFF.

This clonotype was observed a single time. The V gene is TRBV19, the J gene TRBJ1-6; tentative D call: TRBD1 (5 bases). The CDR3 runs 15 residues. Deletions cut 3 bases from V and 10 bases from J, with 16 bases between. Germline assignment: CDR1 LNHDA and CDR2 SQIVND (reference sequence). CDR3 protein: CASSMETVIVSPLHF. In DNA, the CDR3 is TGTGCCAGTAGTATGGAGACAGTCATAGTCTCACCCCTCCACTTT.

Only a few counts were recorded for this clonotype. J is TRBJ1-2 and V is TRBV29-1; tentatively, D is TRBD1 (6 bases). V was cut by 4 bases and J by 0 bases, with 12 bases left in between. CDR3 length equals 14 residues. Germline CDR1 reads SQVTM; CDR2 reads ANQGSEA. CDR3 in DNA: TGCAGCGTTGTTAGAGAGGGGGCTAACTATGGCTACACCTTC. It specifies CSVVREGANYGYTF.

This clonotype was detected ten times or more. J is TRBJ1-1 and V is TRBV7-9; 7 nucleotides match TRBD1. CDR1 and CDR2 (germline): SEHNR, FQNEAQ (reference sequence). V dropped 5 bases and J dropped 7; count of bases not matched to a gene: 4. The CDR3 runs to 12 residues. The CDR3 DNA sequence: TGTGCCAGCAGCATGACAGGGATTGAAGCTTTCTTT. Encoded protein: CASSMTGIEAFF.

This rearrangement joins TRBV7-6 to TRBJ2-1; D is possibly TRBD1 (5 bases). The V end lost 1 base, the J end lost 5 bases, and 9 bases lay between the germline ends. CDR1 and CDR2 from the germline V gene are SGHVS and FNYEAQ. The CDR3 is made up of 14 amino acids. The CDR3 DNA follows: TGTGCCAGCAGCTTAGTCAGGGAACACAATGAGCAGTTCTTC. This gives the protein CASSLVREHNEQFF.

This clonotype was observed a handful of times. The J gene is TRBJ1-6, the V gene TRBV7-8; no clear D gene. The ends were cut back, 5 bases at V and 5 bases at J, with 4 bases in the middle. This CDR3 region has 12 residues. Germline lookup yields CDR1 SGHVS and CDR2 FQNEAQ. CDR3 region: CASSEHNSPLHF. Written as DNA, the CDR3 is TGTGCCAGCAGCGAACATAATTCACCCCTCCACTTT.

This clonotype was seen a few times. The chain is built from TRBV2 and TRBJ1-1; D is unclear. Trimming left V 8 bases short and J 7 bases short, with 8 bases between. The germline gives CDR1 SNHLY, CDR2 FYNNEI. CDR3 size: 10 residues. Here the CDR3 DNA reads TGTGCCAGCCACGGTCGTGAAGCTTTCTTT. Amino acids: CASHGREAFF.

The CDR3 is CASRDTGFDYGYTF. CDR3 DNA: TGTGCCAGCAGAGATACAGGGTTCGACTATGGCTACACCTTC. The V and J genes are TRBV9 and TRBJ1-2; maybe TRBD1 (6 bases). V gave up 5 bases and J gave up 3 bases, with 14 bases separating them. The CDR3 sequence is 14 residues long. Germline V gene lookup returns CDR1 SGDLS and CDR2 YYNGEE. Complete variable domain (other parts from reference TRBV9 and TRBJ1-2): DSGVTQTPKHLITATGQRVTLRCSPRSGDLSVYWYQQSLDQGLQFLIQYYNGEERAKGNILERFSAQQFPDLHSELNLSSLELGDSALYFCASRDTGFDYGYTFGSGTRLTVV.